The 5 T cell receptor beta chains below come from one sample, sequenced in a study of identical twins. TCRdb re-analysed the 5' RACE reads in MiXCR, keeping a single row per CDR3 protein. Of 1,800,000 or so distinct CDR3 sequences in the sample, roughly 35% were seen once. The specimen sequenced was cord blood. Every receptor here comes from a newborn girl in good health.

J is TRBJ2-2 and V is TRBV24-1, with D perhaps assigned TRBD1 or TRBD2 (5 bases each). Germline CDR1 KGHDR, CDR2 SFDVKD. Trimming removed 9 bases from V and 0 bases from J, with 10 bases in between. CDR3 size: 14 residues. CDR3 DNA: TGTGCCACCCGGGGACGGACGAACACCGGGGAGCTGTTTTTT. Protein: CATRGRTNTGELFF.

The chain links TRBV7-8 to TRBJ2-2; the match to TRBD1 covers 7 bases. Germline CDR1 SGHVS, CDR2 FQNEAQ. The CDR3 loop spans 15 amino acids. V lost 5 bases to trimming and J lost 4 bases; unmatched junction nucleotides: 7. The CDR3 DNA is TGTGCCAGCAGCATAAGACAGGGCCCCACCGGGGAGCTGTTTTTT. Amino acids: CASSIRQGPTGELFF.

The sample holds a few counts of this clonotype. This chain links TRBV11-2 with TRBJ2-1; the D call may be TRBD1 or TRBD2 (7 bases each). Trimming stripped 3 bases from V and 0 bases from J, with 24 bases between. Germline values: CDR1 SGHAT, CDR2 FQNNGV. The CDR3 loop spans 20 amino acids. The CDR3 nucleotides are TGTGCCAGCAGCTTCCGACCCTCGGACAGGCGCGGGAGCTCCTACAATGAGCAGTTCTTC. It codes for CASSFRPSDRRGSSYNEQFF. The complete variable domain, with remaining parts taken from reference TRBV11-2 and TRBJ2-1, reads EAGVAQSPRYKIIEKRQSVAFWCNPISGHATLYWYQQILGQGPKLLIQFQNNGVVDDSQLPKDRFSAERLKGVDSTLKIQPAKLEDSAVYLCASSFRPSDRRGSSYNEQFFGPGTRLTVL.

With respect to this clonotype: One end of the junction fails to match germline, which may point to a read error. The J gene is TRBJ2-4, the V gene TRBV4-1; D ambiguous. The J call may not be correct, given that the DNA end is closer to TRBJ2-7. The length of the CDR3 is 14 residues. CDR1 is MGHRA, CDR2 YSYEKL, per germline. For the CDR3, the DNA is TGCGCCAGCAGCCAAGTCTATCTCTCCCACGAGCAGTACTTC. Translated, it gives CASSQVYLSHEQYF.

This clonotype has only a few counts. J is TRBJ1-1 and V is TRBV27, with unresolved D. Germline values: CDR1 MNHEY, CDR2 SMNVEV (reference sequence). This CDR3 is built from 13 residues. The V gene lost 3 bases and the J gene lost 5 bases, with 10 bases spanning the gap. CDR3 nucleotide sequence: TGTGCCAGCAGTTTTTTAACCGGGACTGAAGCTTTCTTT. Its translation: CASSFLTGTEAFF.